Below, 22 T cell receptor beta chains from the same sample are listed, as sequenced in a study of low-dose radiotherapy and immunotherapy resistance in tumors. Primers targeting TRAV and TRBV primed first-strand cDNA, covering alpha and beta chains. The authors ran roughly 20 PCR cycles to amplify TCRs with a constant-region primer and V-primer adapter. TCRdb reprocessed the reads via MiXCR and lists one record per CDR3 protein. The sample contains about 89,000 distinct CDR3 sequences, more than 8.5% of which appear only once. Time point described: before trial treatment. Source: PBMCs, taken before treatment. The receptors here all came from a male donor with prostate cancer.

This clonotype has at least ten counts. This rearrangement joins TRBV7-2 to TRBJ2-1; D might be TRBD2 (7 bases). V shed 5 bases and J shed 0 bases, with 11 bases lying between them. The CDR3 covers 15 residues. Per germline, CDR1 SGHTA and CDR2 FQGNSA. The CDR3 region has the DNA TGTGCCAGCAGCAAGGCGGGGGCCTCCTACAATGAGCAGTTCTTC. It encodes CASSKAGASYNEQFF.

This clonotype came up a few times. The rearrangement links TRBV6-2 or TRBV6-3 to TRBJ2-7; D possibly corresponds to TRBD1 (6 bases). V lost 6 bases and J lost 11, with 23 bases in between. The CDR3 is made up of 14 amino acids. Germline CDR1 reads MNHEY; CDR2 reads SVGEGT. The CDR3 nucleotides read TGTGCCAGCAGGGACCCGGGACACTACTACGTGGAGTACTTC. Its protein product is CASRDPGHYYVEYF.

This clonotype has ten or more counts. The rearrangement joins TRBV30 to TRBJ1-2; D is possibly TRBD1 (6 bases). Germline V CDR1 and CDR2: GTSNPN, SVGIG (reference sequence). The CDR3 covers 15 residues. Trimming cost V 3 bases and J 1 base, with 15 bases left between them. The CDR3 protein is CAWRGSDRSNYGYTF. The CDR3 DNA follows: TGTGCCTGGAGGGGATCGGACAGAAGTAACTATGGCTACACCTTC.

Many counts were recorded for this clonotype. This rearrangement joins TRBV4-1 to TRBJ1-5; no clear D gene. Trimming removed 0 bases from V and 5 bases from J, with 11 bases in between. The germline gives CDR1 MGHRA, CDR2 YSYEKL. CDR3 length: 15 amino acids. The DNA of the CDR3 is TGCGCCAGCAGCCAAGATTCCGGGAAGGATCAGCCCCAGCATTTT. Its translation: CASSQDSGKDQPQHF.

This clonotype was counted many times. V and J are TRBV11-2 and TRBJ2-1, with TRBD2 matching 8 bases. The CDR3 sequence is 15 residues long. Trimming at V came to 6 bases and at J to 7 bases, leaving 11 bases not matched to a gene. Germline assignment: CDR1 SGHAT and CDR2 FQNNGV. The CDR3 DNA sequence: TGTGCCAGCAGTCCCACTAGCGGCGGCCCGAATGAGCAGTTCTTC. Protein sequence: CASSPTSGGPNEQFF.

This clonotype has ten or more counts. The chain is built from TRBV10-3 and TRBJ2-3; TRBD1 aligns across 8 bases. Trimming at V came to 5 bases and at J to 4 bases, leaving 2 bases not matched to a gene. Germline CDR1 and CDR2: ENHRY and SYGVKD. The CDR3 spans 13 residues. CDR3 amino acids: CAISTQGADTQYF. For the CDR3, the DNA is TGTGCCATCAGTACACAGGGGGCAGATACGCAGTATTTT.

This clonotype has at least ten counts. This chain joins TRBV11-2 and TRBJ2-1; the match to TRBD1 covers 9 bases. The germline V gene has CDR1 SGHAT and CDR2 FQNNGV. The CDR3 spans 15 residues. V lost 6 bases and J lost 4; bases outside the gene matches: 7. The CDR3 DNA reads as TGTGCCAGCAGGAAAGCCGGGACAGGGTACAATGAGCAGTTCTTC. Translated, it gives CASRKAGTGYNEQFF.

This clonotype showed up many times. The chain joins TRBV14 to TRBJ2-1; 14 nucleotides align to TRBD2. J gave up 4 bases and V 4 bases, and 3 bases lay outside the gene matches. Per germline, CDR1 SGHDN and CDR2 FVKESK. CDR3 size: 16 residues. CDR3: CASSLGTSGSYNEQFF. CDR3 nucleotides: TGTGCCAGCAGCCTTGGGACTAGCGGGAGTTACAATGAGCAGTTCTTC.

This clonotype was observed many times. The CDR3 DNA is TGCGCCAGCAGCCAAGAAGGGACAAGGGCCGGGGAGCTGTTTTTT. It translates to CASSQEGTRAGELFF. V and J are TRBV4-3 and TRBJ2-2; tentatively, D is TRBD1 (6 bases). V lost 0 bases, J lost 6 bases, and 11 bases lay in between. This CDR3 is built from 15 residues. The germline V gene has CDR1 LGHNA and CDR2 YSLEER.

At least ten counts were recorded for this clonotype. The V and J genes are TRBV2 and TRBJ1-3; D gene unclear. Trimming took off 2 bases at V and 0 bases at J, with 5 bases between the two ends. The germline CDR1 and CDR2 sequences are SNHLY and FYNNEI. CDR3 size: 14 residues. CDR3 in DNA: TGTGCCAGCAGTGAAATGGTCTCTGGAAACACCATATATTTT. Its protein is CASSEMVSGNTIYF.

This clonotype was counted at least ten times. In DNA form, the CDR3 reads TGTGCCAGCAGCTTCCCGACAGGGTCCGAGCAGTACTTC. Translated: CASSFPTGSEQYF. The chain uses TRBV5-5 and TRBJ2-7; 7 bases map to TRBD1. The V segment lost 2 bases and the J segment 6 bases; nucleotides outside the gene matches: 5. Germline CDR1 reads SGHKS; CDR2 reads YYEKEE (reference sequence). The CDR3 runs 13 residues.

The table lists this clonotype with many counts. The chain has TRBV12-3 or TRBV12-4 and TRBJ1-5; 10 bases are a match to TRBD1. V was clipped by 5 bases and J by 3 bases; unmatched bases: 4. CDR3 length: 15 residues. CDR3 region: CASSRDRGYNQPQHF. The DNA of the CDR3 is TGTGCCAGCAGTCGGGACAGGGGATACAATCAGCCCCAGCATTTT.

This clonotype was recorded many times. The chain uses TRBV11-3 and TRBJ2-7; TRBD1 aligns across 8 bases. Germline V gene sequence: CDR1 SGHNT, CDR2 YENEEA. The trim removed 1 base at V and 5 bases at J, leaving 7 bases unmatched. The CDR3 consists of 15 residues. This chain's CDR3 is CASSLAGQAKDEQYF. In DNA form, the CDR3 reads TGTGCCAGCAGCTTAGCGGGACAGGCAAAGGACGAGCAGTACTTC.

This clonotype appeared many times. CDR3 bases: TGTGCCAGCAGCCTATGGGAGAGGCGGACTGAAGCTTTCTTT. This sequence encodes CASSLWERRTEAFF. V and J are TRBV14 and TRBJ1-1; no definite D call. The CDR3 runs 14 residues. V lost 4 bases and J lost 5, with 14 bases in between. Per germline, CDR1 SGHDN and CDR2 FVKESK. The full variable domain, completed using reference TRBV14 and TRBJ1-1, is EAGVTQFPSHSVIEKGQTVTLRCDPISGHDNLYWYRRVMGKEIKFLLHFVKESKQDESGMPNNRFLAERTGGTYSTLKVQPAELEDSGVYFCASSLWERRTEAFFGQGTRLTVV.

This clonotype has ten or more counts. The chain combines TRBV29-1 with TRBJ2-7; possibly TRBD1 for D (6 bases). The CDR3 runs 12 residues. The germline V gene has CDR1 SQVTM and CDR2 ANQGSEA. Deletions cut 7 bases from V and 3 bases from J, with 13 bases between. The CDR3 bases are TGCAGCGCACAGGGACAAAGCTACGAGCAGTACTTC. This sequence encodes CSAQGQSYEQYF.

This clonotype appeared many times. The V call is TRBV5-1, the J call TRBJ2-7; TRBD1 aligns across 9 bases. CDR3 length equals 14 residues. Germline assignment: CDR1 SGHRS and CDR2 YFSETQ. V dropped 0 bases and J dropped 5; count of bases not matched to a gene: 3. The CDR3 region has the DNA TGCGCCAGCAGCTTGGGGGACAGGGTCCACGAGCAGTACTTC. This encodes CASSLGDRVHEQYF.

This clonotype was seen ten or more times. V is TRBV29-1 and J is TRBJ2-1; the match to TRBD1 covers 9 bases. With 7 bases clipped from V and 3 bases from J, the junction kept 10 bases outside the gene matches. CDR3 size: 15 residues. Germline V gene data show CDR1 as SQVTM and CDR2 as ANQGSEA. The CDR3 spells CSATGGSGVYNEQFF. The CDR3 DNA reads TGCAGCGCTACAGGGGGCAGCGGGGTCTACAATGAGCAGTTCTTC.

Ten or more counts support this clonotype. This chain joins TRBV23-1 and TRBJ1-2; D gene uncertain. TRBV23-1 is an ORF for which the function is uncertain. Trimming shortened V by 3 bases and J by 7 bases, and 6 bases separated the two germline ends. CDR3 length equals 11 residues. The CDR3 DNA is TGCGCCAGCAGTCATGGTCGTGGCTACACCTTC. Translated: CASSHGRGYTF.

This clonotype was seen ten or more times. CDR3 DNA sequence: TGTGCCAGCAGCCAAGGGGGGGAAGCTTTCTTT. Translating gives CASSQGGEAFF. This chain joins TRBV3-1 and TRBJ1-1; D is possibly TRBD1 (5 bases). The germline V gene encodes CDR1 LGHDT and CDR2 YNNKEL (reference sequence). There are 11 residues in the CDR3. Trimming cost V 1 base and J 8 bases, with 5 bases left between them.

This clonotype was found many times. The chain recombines TRBV5-5 with TRBJ1-1; D remains ambiguous. V lost 3 bases, J lost 1 base, and 13 bases lay in between. Per the germline V gene, CDR1 is SGHKS and CDR2 is YYEKEE (reference sequence). CDR3 size: 15 residues. CDR3 DNA sequence: TGTGCCAGCAGCTCGTTCGCAGTAGGGAACACTGAAGCTTTCTTT. It codes for CASSSFAVGNTEAFF.

This clonotype showed up many times. The J gene is TRBJ2-3, the V gene TRBV10-3; D might be TRBD1 or TRBD2, each matching 6 bases. The CDR3 extends over 14 amino acids. V was trimmed by 8 bases and J by 5 bases, leaving 17 bases between them. CDR1 and CDR2 from the germline V gene are ENHRY and SYGVKD. As DNA, the CDR3 is TGTGCCATCGGAGGGCGGGAAGGGGGAGATACGCAGTATTTT. This encodes CAIGGREGGDTQYF.

The rearrangement uses TRBV20-1 and TRBJ1-1; D is possibly TRBD1 (5 bases). V was clipped by 7 bases and J by 1 base, with 7 bases between them. The CDR3 sequence is 11 residues long. CDR1 is DFQATT and CDR2 is SNEGSKA in the germline V gene (reference sequence). As DNA, the CDR3 is TGCAGTGGGGGCCCGAACACTGAAGCTTTCTTT. This sequence encodes CSGGPNTEAFF.